This passage covers 22 T cell receptor beta chains from one sample sequenced in a study of T-cell reconstitution after alpha-beta-depleted transplantation in children. Unique molecular identifiers were built into the TCRbeta library. TCRdb processed the PCR reads anew with MiXCR; each CDR3 protein has one entry. In the table there are about 640,000 distinct CDR3 sequences, over 10% of which are singletons. The input for sequencing was PBMCs, mostly from graft donor cells, taken 360 days after TCRalphabeta/CD19-depleted stem cell transplant. The receptors were sampled from a male patient aged 10-17 years who had a stem cell transplant for acute myeloid leukemia, so the T cells may come from the graft donor.

V is TRBV29-1 and J is TRBJ2-7; unclear D gene. V was cut by 6 bases and J by 4 bases, with 10 bases left in between. CDR3 length: 11 residues. Per the germline V gene, CDR1 is SQVTM and CDR2 is ANQGSEA. In nucleotides, the CDR3 is TGCAGCGTATCTAGAGGTTACGAGCAGTACTTC. Encoded protein: CSVSRGYEQYF.

V usage is TRBV5-1 and J usage is TRBJ1-1; a possible D gene is TRBD1 (6 bases). Germline CDR1 and CDR2: SGHRS and YFSETQ. This CDR3 has 15 amino acids. With 4 bases removed from V and 4 bases from J, the gap between germline ends came to 17 bases. CDR3 DNA: TGCGCCAGCAGCCCACACAGGGCAGGTAGCACTGAAGCTTTCTTT. This encodes CASSPHRAGSTEAFF.

The chain carries TRBV7-8 and TRBJ2-1; 11 bases are shared with TRBD2. Germline V CDR1 and CDR2: SGHVS, FQNEAQ. This CDR3 comprises 17 residues. J was trimmed by 3 bases and V by 4 bases; bases with no gene match: 8. The CDR3 protein is CASSSSPGTSGYNEQFF. The CDR3 nucleotides are TGTGCCAGCAGCTCTTCGCCCGGGACTAGCGGCTACAATGAGCAGTTCTTC.

This rearrangement joins TRBV20-1 to TRBJ2-7, with TRBD2 matching 12 bases. J was trimmed by 6 bases and V by 2 bases; bases with no gene match: 8. Germline lookup yields CDR1 DFQATT and CDR2 SNEGSKA (reference sequence). The CDR3 sequence is 15 residues long. The CDR3 nucleotides are TGCAGTGCTAGACCCCTAGCGGGAGGGGCCAGCGAGCAGTACTTC. Its translation: CSARPLAGGASEQYF.

This clonotype has at least ten counts. The V and J genes are TRBV20-1 and TRBJ2-3; a possible D gene is TRBD2 (6 bases). There are 15 residues in the CDR3. Germline V gene data show CDR1 as DFQATT and CDR2 as SNEGSKA (reference sequence). V was cut by 3 bases and J by 2 bases, with 15 bases left in between. As DNA, the CDR3 is TGCAGTGCTAGTTCGGGGGAAACTTACACAGATACGCAGTATTTT. This encodes CSASSGETYTDTQYF.

At least ten counts were recorded for this clonotype. The V call is TRBV12-3 or TRBV12-4, the J call TRBJ2-6; D might be TRBD1 (6 bases). The CDR3 extends over 19 amino acids. The V and J ends lost 5 bases and 0 bases respectively, with 20 bases between them. CDR3 loop: CASSPGTWLRSSGANVLTF. The CDR3 DNA reads TGTGCCAGCAGTCCCGGGACATGGCTGAGAAGCTCTGGGGCCAACGTCCTGACTTTC.

J is TRBJ2-1 and V is TRBV19; no reliable D call. The CDR3 has 18 residues. Per the germline V gene, CDR1 is LNHDA and CDR2 is SQIVND (reference sequence). Deletions cut 3 bases from V and 6 bases from J, with 24 bases between. The CDR3 sequence is CASSMGITKWSFGNEQFF. CDR3 nucleotides: TGTGCCAGTAGTATGGGGATAACTAAATGGTCATTTGGCAATGAGCAGTTCTTC.

This clonotype was seen more than once but under ten times. This chain joins TRBV12-3 or TRBV12-4 and TRBJ1-3; D is unclear. The CDR3 has 15 residues. The germline V and J ends were trimmed by 6 bases and 0 bases, with 12 bases remaining between them. The CDR3 region has the DNA TGTGCCAGCAGACCTCAAGGCTACTCTGGAAACACCATATATTTT. This encodes CASRPQGYSGNTIYF.

V and J are TRBV20-1 and TRBJ1-6; D unclear. Germline loops: CDR1 DFQATT, CDR2 SNEGSKA (reference sequence). CDR3 length equals 12 residues. V lost 3 bases and J 6 bases, leaving 6 bases between the germline ends. The CDR3 is CSARRANSPLHF. CDR3 in DNA: TGCAGTGCTAGGAGGGCTAATTCACCCCTCCACTTT.

This chain joins TRBV7-2 and TRBJ1-4; D may be TRBD1 (6 bases). Trimming removed 3 bases from V and 3 bases from J, with 11 bases in between. Germline V gives CDR1 SGHTA, CDR2 FQGNSA. This CDR3 comprises 15 residues. This chain's CDR3 is CASSFQGRANEKLFF. The CDR3 DNA is TGTGCCAGCAGCTTCCAGGGGAGGGCTAATGAAAAACTGTTTTTT. Combining the CDR3 with reference TRBV7-2 and TRBJ1-4 gives the whole variable domain GAGVSQSPSNKVTEKGKDVELRCDPISGHTALYWYRQSLGQGLEFLIYFQGNSAPDKSGLPSDRFSAERTGGSVSTLTIQRTQQEDSAVYLCASSFQGRANEKLFFGSGTQLSVL.

In this sample, this clonotype turned up many times. The genes are TRBV29-1 and TRBJ1-2, with unresolved D. The CDR3 has 12 residues. V dropped 4 bases and J dropped 9 bases, with 15 bases sitting between them. The germline V gene encodes CDR1 SQVTM and CDR2 ANQGSEA. CDR3 protein: CSVVGPLGSYTF. The DNA of the CDR3 is TGCAGCGTTGTTGGTCCCCTTGGTAGCTACACCTTC.

Ten or more counts support this clonotype. The chain joins TRBV7-9 to TRBJ2-7; TRBD2 matches 7 bases. There are 16 residues in the CDR3. With 6 bases clipped from V and 5 bases from J, the junction kept 16 bases outside the gene matches. Germline lookup yields CDR1 SEHNR and CDR2 FQNEAQ (reference sequence). The CDR3 loop reads CASSQGPSGITHEQYF. CDR3 DNA sequence: TGTGCCAGCAGTCAAGGCCCGAGCGGGATAACCCACGAGCAGTACTTC. Full variable domain (remainder filled in from reference TRBV7-9 and TRBJ2-7): DTGVSQNPRHKITKRGQNVTFRCDPISEHNRLYWYRQTLGQGPEFLTYFQNEAQLEKSRLLSDRFSAERPKGSFSTLEIQRTEQGDSAMYLCASSQGPSGITHEQYFGPGTRLTVT.

This clonotype was seen a few times. The V gene is TRBV5-6, the J gene TRBJ2-7, with D perhaps being TRBD1 or TRBD2 (6 bases each). CDR1 is SGHDT and CDR2 is YYEEEE in the germline V gene. The CDR3 length is 16 residues. V lost 0 bases and J 3 bases, leaving 16 bases between the germline ends. The CDR3 DNA reads TGTGCCAGCAGCTTGGTAGGGGGGATTAGAAACTACGAGCAGTACTTC. Protein product: CASSLVGGIRNYEQYF. Full variable domain (missing parts from reference TRBV5-6 and TRBJ2-7): DAGVTQSPTHLIKTRGQQVTLRCSPKSGHDTVSWYQQALGQGPQFIFQYYEEEERQRGNFPDRFSGHQFPNYSSELNVNALLLGDSALYLCASSLVGGIRNYEQYFGPGTRLTVT.

This clonotype came up a few times. The chain joins TRBV5-1 to TRBJ2-1, with 10 bases that match TRBD2. With V trimmed by 6 bases and J by 5 bases, 8 bases remained unmatched. From germline, CDR1 is SGHRS and CDR2 YFSETQ. CDR3 length equals 15 residues. Here the CDR3 DNA reads TGCGCCAGCACCATCGGACTAGCGGTACACAATGAGCAGTTCTTC. This sequence encodes CASTIGLAVHNEQFF.

The rearrangement uses TRBV2 and TRBJ1-5; TRBD1 might be the D (6 bases). The V gene lost 5 bases and the J gene lost 3 bases, with 11 bases spanning the gap. The germline gives CDR1 SNHLY, CDR2 FYNNEI. The CDR3 has 14 residues. The CDR3 region is CASSPTGLNQPQHF. CDR3 in DNA: TGTGCCAGCAGTCCCACAGGGCTCAATCAGCCCCAGCATTTT.

This clonotype was observed a few times. The rearrangement uses TRBV12-5 and TRBJ2-7, with a tentative D call TRBD2 (10 bases). The CDR3 has 22 residues. The V end lost 7 bases, the J end lost 7 bases, and 44 bases lay between the germline ends. Germline V lookup: CDR1 LGHNT, CDR2 FRNRAP. Here the CDR3 reads CASALIPIQGASGSKLPREQYF. The CDR3 nucleotides are TGTGCTAGTGCCTTAATACCCATACAGGGGGCTAGCGGGAGTAAGCTTCCTAGGGAGCAGTACTTC.

The chain combines TRBV29-1 with TRBJ2-5; D could derive from TRBD1 or TRBD2 (6 bases each). V was shortened by 4 bases and J by 4 bases, with 13 bases between the two germline ends. Germline loops: CDR1 SQVTM, CDR2 ANQGSEA. This CDR3 comprises 13 residues. The DNA of the CDR3 is TGCAGCGTTGTTCGGGGGCGCGTAGAGACCCAGTACTTC. It encodes CSVVRGRVETQYF.

This clonotype was found a few times. The genes are TRBV7-3 and TRBJ2-1; 7 bases map to TRBD2. CDR3 length equals 19 residues. Germline trimming cut 3 bases from V and 0 bases from J; bases unmatched to any gene: 14. Germline CDR1 reads SGHTA; CDR2 reads FQGTGA. The CDR3 nucleotides read TGTGCCAGCAGCTTCGAGCGGGAACTACCTTGGGGCTCCTACAATGAGCAGTTCTTC. Translated, it gives CASSFERELPWGSYNEQFF.

This clonotype was recorded at least ten times. The chain carries TRBV4-3 and TRBJ2-1; TRBD2 agrees at 9 bases. J gave up 0 bases and V 0 bases, and 3 bases lay outside the gene matches. This CDR3 has 17 amino acids. Germline V gene data show CDR1 as LGHNA and CDR2 as YSLEER. CDR3 sequence: CASSQDLSGGSYNEQFF. DNA for the CDR3: TGCGCCAGCAGCCAAGATCTTAGCGGGGGCTCCTACAATGAGCAGTTCTTC.

This chain connects TRBV29-1 to TRBJ2-7; TRBD1 or TRBD2 may be the D gene (5 bases each). The CDR3 loop spans 12 amino acids. Deletions cut 7 bases from V and 6 bases from J, with 16 bases between. Germline V lookup: CDR1 SQVTM, CDR2 ANQGSEA. CDR3 residues: CSAGAGLGEQYF. The DNA of the CDR3 is TGCAGCGCCGGGGCAGGGCTTGGCGAGCAGTACTTC.

This chain links TRBV4-3 with TRBJ2-1; 7 nucleotides line up with TRBD2. V shed 0 bases and J 0 bases; nucleotides not matched to a gene: 11. The CDR3 totals 19 residues. Germline CDR1 is LGHNA and CDR2 is YSLEER. Here the CDR3 reads CASSQEELSGQSSYNEQFF. The CDR3 DNA reads as TGCGCCAGCAGCCAAGAAGAGCTTAGCGGGCAAAGCTCCTACAATGAGCAGTTCTTC.

There are many counts of this clonotype. The rearrangement links TRBV7-2 to TRBJ2-1, with D possibly matching TRBD2 (6 bases). The CDR3 length is 15 residues. Germline lookup yields CDR1 SGHTA and CDR2 FQGNSA. Trimming shortened V by 1 base and J by 4 bases, and 11 bases separated the two germline ends. The CDR3 here is CASSLVSGGYNEQFF. Written as DNA, the CDR3 is TGTGCCAGCAGCTTAGTTAGCGGAGGATACAATGAGCAGTTCTTC.